Below, 5 T cell receptor beta chains from the same sample are listed, as sequenced in a study of blood T cell repertoires in COVID-19. Libraries were prepared by immunoSEQ multiplex PCR; TCRdb keeps only in-frame clonotypes and omits some of them. The sample has around 350,000 clones; around 86% are singletons. The sample taken for sequencing was peripheral blood. These receptors were collected from a human donor in a cohort sampled during active COVID-19.

The V and J genes are TRBV5-1 and TRBJ2-2; 7 bases map to TRBD2. Germline V gene lookup returns CDR1 SGHRS and CDR2 YFSETQ. The CDR3 is 15 amino acids. The V gene end was trimmed by 4 bases and the J gene end by 4 bases; junction bases not matched to a gene: 7. CDR3 amino acids: CASSPGGRATGELFF. The CDR3 DNA sequence: TGCGCCAGCAGCCCCGGTGGGAGGGCCACCGGGGAGCTGTTTTTT. The full variable domain, its missing parts supplied by reference TRBV5-1 and TRBJ2-2, is KAGVTQTPRYLIKTRGQQVTLSCSPISGHRSVSWYQQTPGQGLQFLFEYFSETQRNKGNFPGRFSGRQFSNSRSEMNVSTLELGDSALYLCASSPGGRATGELFFGEGSRLTVL.

V usage is TRBV7-2 and J usage is TRBJ1-4; 7 bases match TRBD1. This CDR3 region has 15 residues. CDR1 is SGHTA, CDR2 FQGNSA, per germline. Trimming cost V 5 bases and J 7 bases; bases outside gene matches: 10. The CDR3 DNA reads as TGTGCCAGCAGCGATGAGGGGGCGACGGGTGAAAAACTGTTTTTT. This encodes CASSDEGATGEKLFF.

V usage is TRBV30 and J usage is TRBJ2-7, with 11 positions matching TRBD1. CDR1 and CDR2 from the germline V gene are GTSNPN and SVGIG (reference sequence). The CDR3 is 13 residues long. V was clipped by 2 bases and J by 6 bases; unmatched bases: 3. DNA for the CDR3: TGTGCCTGGAGTAGGGACAGGGGGGCCGAGCAGTACTTC. It encodes CAWSRDRGAEQYF.

The chain carries TRBV5-1 and TRBJ2-7, with D possibly matching TRBD2 (5 bases). The germline CDR1 and CDR2 sequences are SGHRS and YFSETQ. The CDR3 loop spans 16 amino acids. V gave up 4 bases and J gave up 0 bases, with 17 bases separating them. The CDR3, as DNA: TGCGCCAGCAGCCCGACCGCTGAGGGTAGCTCCTACGAGCAGTACTTC. Translated: CASSPTAEGSSYEQYF.

This clone has just one count. The chain couples TRBV7-2 to TRBJ1-2, with 11 nucleotides matching TRBD1. CDR1 is SGHTA and CDR2 is FQGNSA in the germline V gene. After removal of 5 bases from V and 0 bases from J, the junction contained 5 bases not matched to a gene. The CDR3 totals 16 residues. The CDR3 loop reads CASSVPGQGANYGYTF. As DNA, the CDR3 is TGTGCCAGCAGCGTGCCGGGACAGGGGGCTAACTATGGCTACACCTTC. Drawing the rest from reference TRBV7-2 and TRBJ1-2, the complete variable domain is GAGVSQSPSNKVTEKGKDVELRCDPISGHTALYWYRQSLGQGLEFLIYFQGNSAPDKSGLPSDRFSAERTGGSVSTLTIQRTQQEDSAVYLCASSVPGQGANYGYTFGSGTRLTVV.